This T cell receptor (beta chain) was sequenced in a study of quantifying T cell responses using KT2 cells. The overall study: TCR alpha and beta constant-region primers primed reverse transcription of RNA. Under optimum conditions, T4 ligation efficiency was estimated at more than 9.5%.

This clonotype was counted at least ten times. Each cDNA got a UMI-containing oligo ligated at its 3' end. The first PCR ran 4 to 5 cycles with an equimolar RC1.1 and RC1.2 beta primer mix. TCRdb itself ran the UMI-ligation and nested PCR reads through MiXCR, one entry per CDR3 protein. The sample lists 50,000 to 70,000 distinct CDR3 sequences, 10% to 15% occurring once. CDR3 length: 14 residues. Trimming cost V 6 bases and J 4 bases, with 13 bases left between them. Sequencing was performed on PBMCs spiked with cells of the T cell clone KT2. This clonotype originated in a human donor. The chain recombines TRBV12-3 or TRBV12-4 with TRBJ2-1; maybe TRBD1 (6 bases). Here the CDR3 reads CASSRDIEYNEQFF. The CDR3 DNA sequence: TGTGCCAGCAGCCGGGACATCGAATACAATGAGCAGTTCTTC.